This T cell receptor beta chain was recorded in a study of CD8+CD57+ T cells in acquired aplastic anemia. The CDR3 has 14 residues. Germline V gives CDR1 SGHRS, CDR2 YFSETQ. The V end lost 0 bases, the J end lost 5 bases, and 11 bases lay between the germline ends. Using genomic DNA as the template, TCR beta VDJ and CDR3 profiling was carried out. A single record per CDR3 protein comes from TCRdb applying MiXCR to the reads. The data contain 200,000 to 250,000 distinct CDR3 sequences, approximately 57% of them singletons. Whole-study results and caveats: Patients and healthy controls showed no significant CD8+ Simpson's diversity difference.

Worth noting for this clonotype: The target antigen is unknown.

Sequenced material: sorted CD4+, CD8+, or CD8+CD57+ T cells (not recorded which) from PBMCs. The sequence came from a human donor in good health. The V gene is TRBV5-1, the J gene TRBJ2-5, with D perhaps TRBD1 or TRBD2 (6 bases each). CDR3: CASSLAGGMETQYF. CDR3 DNA sequence: TGCGCCAGCAGCTTGGCCGGGGGCATGGAGACCCAGTACTTC.